Shown below are 21 T cell receptor beta chains from a single sample sequenced in a study of T-cell reconstitution after alpha-beta-depleted transplantation in children. A library of TCRbeta sequences, prepared with unique molecular identifiers, was generated. TCRdb reprocessed the PCR reads with MiXCR, giving one entry per CDR3 protein. The top ten hold around 4% of the sample, which has about 610,000 distinct CDR3 sequences, 8% to 11% seen once. The specimen was PBMCs from the stem cell graft donor, collected from the stem cell graft. The origin of the receptors is a human donor who donated a stem cell graft to a child with acute myeloid leukemia.

This clonotype was detected only a few times. This sequence joins TRBV19 and TRBJ2-7, with D possibly being TRBD1 or TRBD2 (6 bases each). CDR1 LNHDA and CDR2 SQIVND come from the germline V gene (reference sequence). This CDR3 has 13 residues. V was cut by 9 bases and J by 5 bases, with 17 bases left in between. CDR3 nucleotide sequence: TGTGCCAGCAAAGGGGGGTATGGTCACGAGCAGTACTTC. As protein: CASKGGYGHEQYF.

There are a few counts of this clonotype. The chain is built from TRBV9 and TRBJ1-1, with a possible D match to TRBD1 (5 bases). CDR1 and CDR2 (germline): SGDLS, YYNGEE. The CDR3 contains 15 residues. V was trimmed by 0 bases and J by 5 bases, leaving 14 bases between them. CDR3 coding DNA: TGTGCCAGCAGCGTAGGAGGGGAGGTGGGAACTGAAGCTTTCTTT. Encoded protein: CASSVGGEVGTEAFF.

The genes are TRBV5-6 and TRBJ2-7, with D perhaps given as TRBD1 or TRBD2 (5 bases each). This CDR3 comprises 14 residues. Per germline, CDR1 SGHDT and CDR2 YYEEEE. Trimming removed 4 bases at V and 4 bases at J, with 15 bases between. DNA of the CDR3: TGTGCCAGCAGCGACGGGGACCAACCGTACGAGCAGTACTTC. It translates to CASSDGDQPYEQYF.

V usage is TRBV27 and J usage is TRBJ2-3; 15 nucleotides match TRBD2. The germline CDR1 and CDR2 sequences are MNHEY and SMNVEV (reference sequence). V dropped 2 bases and J dropped 1; count of bases not matched to a gene: 1. This CDR3 has 17 amino acids. Here the CDR3 reads CASSLRTSGRGTDTQYF. CDR3 DNA sequence: TGTGCCAGCAGTTTAAGGACTAGCGGGAGGGGCACAGATACGCAGTATTTT.

This clonotype was detected ten times or more. The chain couples TRBV27 to TRBJ1-5, with TRBD1 as a possible D gene (5 bases). Deletions cut 0 bases from V and 0 bases from J, with 9 bases between. Germline-derived CDR1 and CDR2 are MNHEY and SMNVEV (reference sequence). This CDR3 region has 16 residues. CDR3 coding DNA: TGTGCCAGCAGTTTATCGGGGCAGGATAGCAATCAGCCCCAGCATTTT. It yields the protein CASSLSGQDSNQPQHF.

This clonotype was observed a few times. The rearrangement joins TRBV7-8 to TRBJ1-2, with 9 bases fitting TRBD1. This CDR3 has 14 amino acids. V dropped 5 bases and J dropped 7; count of bases not matched to a gene: 8. CDR1 and CDR2 from the germline V gene are SGHVS and FQNEAQ. The CDR3 spells CASSPPGQGLGYTF. CDR3 nucleotides: TGTGCCAGCAGCCCCCCGGGACAGGGCCTTGGCTACACCTTC.

This clonotype has a count of ten or more. This chain connects TRBV12-3 or TRBV12-4 to TRBJ2-2; D gene unclear. CDR3 length: 14 amino acids. V lost 1 base, J lost 0 bases, and 3 bases lay in between. CDR3 sequence: CASSLVANTGELFF. The CDR3 DNA reads TGTGCCAGCAGTTTAGTAGCGAACACCGGGGAGCTGTTTTTT.

This clonotype was observed a handful of times. The V call is TRBV5-1, the J call TRBJ1-6, with D uncertain. CDR1 is SGHRS, CDR2 YFSETQ, per germline. This CDR3 spans 15 amino acids. V lost 0 bases to trimming and J lost 7 bases, with 11 bases between them. The CDR3 spells CASSLGRLGNSPLHF. As DNA, the CDR3 is TGCGCCAGCAGCTTGGGACGCTTGGGGAATTCACCCCTCCACTTT.

This clonotype was picked up a small number of times. Mismatch with germline at one junction end may stem from a read error. The chain carries TRBV7-7 and TRBJ2-1, with D hard to call. Germline CDR1 SSHAT, CDR2 FNYEAQ (reference sequence). This CDR3 has 13 amino acids. CDR3 sequence: CASSLESLGEQFF. The DNA of the CDR3 is TGTGCTAGCAGCTTAGAGAGCTTGGGTGAGCAGTTCTTC.

The chain links TRBV7-9 to TRBJ2-1, with 7 bases matching TRBD2. CDR3 length: 16 amino acids. Germline assignment: CDR1 SEHNR and CDR2 FQNEAQ (reference sequence). V lost 2 bases to trimming and J lost 7 bases; unmatched junction nucleotides: 11. CDR3 sequence reads: CASSLYGAGVGNEQFF. The CDR3, as DNA: TGTGCCAGCAGCTTATATGGTGCGGGAGTAGGTAATGAGCAGTTCTTC.

This clonotype was counted between two and nine times. The chain uses TRBV7-9 and TRBJ1-6, with D unclear. Germline V gene data show CDR1 as SEHNR and CDR2 as FQNEAQ (reference sequence). Deletions cut 4 bases from V and 9 bases from J, with 10 bases between. The CDR3 is made up of 13 amino acids. The CDR3 sequence is CASSSDGASPLHF. The CDR3, as DNA: TGTGCCAGCAGCTCGGACGGAGCTTCACCCCTCCACTTT.

The genes are TRBV20-1 and TRBJ2-7; 13 bases line up with TRBD2. V was clipped by 1 base and J by 4 bases; unmatched bases: 7. The CDR3 contains 16 residues. Germline V gene data show CDR1 as DFQATT and CDR2 as SNEGSKA (reference sequence). CDR3 coding DNA: TGCAGTGCTAGAGGCCCCGGACTAGCGGGAGCATACGAGCAGTACTTC. Its protein is CSARGPGLAGAYEQYF.

The chain uses TRBV11-2 and TRBJ2-4; a possible D gene is TRBD2 (6 bases). CDR3 length: 16 residues. Germline CDR1 is SGHAT and CDR2 is FQNNGV. Trimming removed 5 bases from V and 0 bases from J, with 14 bases in between. The CDR3 is CASSGGPGLAKNIQYF. Written as DNA, the CDR3 is TGTGCCAGCAGCGGAGGCCCGGGACTAGCCAAAAACATTCAGTACTTC.

J is TRBJ2-6 and V is TRBV7-2, with 7 nucleotides matching TRBD2. The CDR3 totals 15 residues. The germline gives CDR1 SGHTA, CDR2 FQGNSA. With V trimmed by 8 bases and J by 2 bases, 6 bases remained unmatched. The CDR3 DNA reads as TGTGCCAGCTCAATGGGAGGGGCTGGGGCCAACGTCCTGACTTTC. It specifies CASSMGGAGANVLTF.

This clonotype was detected only a few times. The chain has TRBV29-1 and TRBJ2-5; 13 bases line up with TRBD2. The CDR3 covers 15 residues. Per germline, CDR1 SQVTM and CDR2 ANQGSEA. The J segment lost 2 bases and the V segment lost 5 bases, leaving 5 bases of the junction unmatched. Here the CDR3 reads CSVFGLAGVQETQYF. The CDR3 DNA reads as TGCAGCGTTTTCGGACTAGCGGGAGTTCAAGAGACCCAGTACTTC.

This clonotype has more than one count but fewer than ten. This chain uses TRBV6-6 with TRBJ2-1; D is uncertain. The length of the CDR3 is 11 residues. The V gene lost 6 bases and the J gene lost 10 bases, with 10 bases spanning the gap. Germline CDR1 MNHNY, CDR2 SVGAGI (reference sequence). This CDR3 reads CASSYNREQFF. The CDR3 DNA reads TGTGCCAGCAGCTATAACAGAGAGCAGTTCTTC.

This clonotype was seen a few times. The gene calls are TRBV7-9 and TRBJ2-7; 11 positions match TRBD2. Germline V gene lookup returns CDR1 SEHNR and CDR2 FQNEAQ (reference sequence). V shed 5 bases and J 7 bases; nucleotides not matched to a gene: 10. The CDR3 is 15 residues long. For the CDR3, the DNA is TGTGCCAGCAGCATCCGACTAGCGGGAAGTGAAGAGCAGTACTTC. Its protein product is CASSIRLAGSEEQYF.

This clonotype was detected ten times or more. The V and J genes are TRBV7-9 and TRBJ1-1; TRBD1 might be the D (6 bases). V lost 3 bases and J 9 bases, leaving 11 bases between the germline ends. From germline, CDR1 is SEHNR and CDR2 FQNEAQ (reference sequence). There are 12 residues in the CDR3. CDR3 region: CASSLRGLQAFF. CDR3 sequence (DNA): TGTGCCAGCAGCTTGAGGGGGTTGCAAGCTTTCTTT.

The sample holds many counts of this clonotype. The chain recombines TRBV2 with TRBJ2-2; D ambiguous. Trimming removed 8 bases at V and 2 bases at J, with 12 bases between. Germline assignment: CDR1 SNHLY and CDR2 FYNNEI. This CDR3 contains 14 residues. The CDR3 region is CASAWNSNTGELFF. The CDR3 DNA reads as TGTGCCAGCGCTTGGAACTCTAACACCGGGGAGCTGTTTTTT.

This clonotype was detected ten times or more. The chain recombines TRBV5-1 with TRBJ2-1; 12 bases match TRBD2. Per germline, CDR1 SGHRS and CDR2 YFSETQ. Trimming removed 3 bases from V and 14 bases from J; junction bases left unmatched: 9. The CDR3 sequence is 14 residues long. The CDR3 reads CASSSGLAGSWEFF. The CDR3 region has the DNA TGCGCCAGCAGCTCTGGACTAGCGGGATCGTGGGAGTTCTTC.

This clonotype was detected ten times or more. The CDR3 region has the DNA TGTGCCAGCAGTTTTATGTACGAGCAGTACTTC. Residues: CASSFMYEQYF. The V gene is TRBV28, the J gene TRBJ2-7; D gene uncertain. The CDR3 spans 11 residues. Per germline, CDR1 MDHEN and CDR2 SYDVKM. Trimming cost V 3 bases and J 4 bases, with 4 bases left between them.